These 4 T cell receptor beta chains were sequenced from one sample in a study of patients and donors after allogeneic stem cell transplantation. TCRdb reprocessed the RT-PCR reads via MiXCR and lists one record per CDR3 protein. The table shows about 150,000 distinct CDR3 sequences, with about two fifths occurring only once. Sequenced sample: blood, either unsorted or a sorted T cell fraction (not recorded which). These receptors all stem from a human donor who was either an allogeneic HSCT recipient or a stem cell or donor lymphocyte infusion donor (not recorded which). It is not recorded whose cells these are; they may come from a transplant donor.

This clonotype was detected only a few times. The chain links TRBV12-3 or TRBV12-4 to TRBJ1-3, with D possibly being TRBD1 (6 bases). Between the trimmed V and J ends, which lost 7 bases and 0 bases, there was a span of 10 bases. CDR3 length equals 14 residues. CDR3 sequence reads: CASTRDTSGNTIYF. The CDR3 nucleotides read TGTGCCAGCACCCGGGACACCTCTGGAAACACCATATATTTT.

This rearrangement joins TRBV6-5 to TRBJ1-3; 8 bases are a match to TRBD1. This CDR3 comprises 17 residues. The V segment lost 6 bases and the J segment 1 base; nucleotides outside the gene matches: 11. Germline V gene data show CDR1 as MNHEY and CDR2 as SVGAGI. CDR3 residues: CASSHGATGASGNTIYF. DNA of the CDR3: TGTGCCAGCAGCCACGGGGCGACAGGGGCTTCTGGAAACACCATATATTTT.

Only a few counts were recorded for this clonotype. The CDR3, as DNA: TGTGCCAGCAGTTACTCGAGGGTCAGTTCGGCTTTCTTT. It is translated as CASSYSRVSSAFF. The chain couples TRBV6-5 to TRBJ1-1; D remains ambiguous. Trimming took off 0 bases at V and 11 bases at J, with 13 bases between the two ends. The CDR3 is 13 residues long. Germline V lookup: CDR1 MNHEY, CDR2 SVGAGI.

Comments on this clonotype: Without the conserved terminal phenylalanine or tryptophan, this CDR3 likely stems from a read error. The chain employs TRBV5-1 and TRBJ1-3, with 7 nucleotides matching TRBD1. The CDR3 loop spans 16 amino acids. With 1 base clipped from V and 4 bases from J, the junction kept 8 bases outside the gene matches. Per germline, CDR1 SGHRS and CDR2 YFSETQ. This CDR3 reads CASSLSTGTLGNTIYL. The DNA for the CDR3 is TGCGCCAGCAGCTTGTCGACAGGGACACTCGGAAACACCATATATTTG.